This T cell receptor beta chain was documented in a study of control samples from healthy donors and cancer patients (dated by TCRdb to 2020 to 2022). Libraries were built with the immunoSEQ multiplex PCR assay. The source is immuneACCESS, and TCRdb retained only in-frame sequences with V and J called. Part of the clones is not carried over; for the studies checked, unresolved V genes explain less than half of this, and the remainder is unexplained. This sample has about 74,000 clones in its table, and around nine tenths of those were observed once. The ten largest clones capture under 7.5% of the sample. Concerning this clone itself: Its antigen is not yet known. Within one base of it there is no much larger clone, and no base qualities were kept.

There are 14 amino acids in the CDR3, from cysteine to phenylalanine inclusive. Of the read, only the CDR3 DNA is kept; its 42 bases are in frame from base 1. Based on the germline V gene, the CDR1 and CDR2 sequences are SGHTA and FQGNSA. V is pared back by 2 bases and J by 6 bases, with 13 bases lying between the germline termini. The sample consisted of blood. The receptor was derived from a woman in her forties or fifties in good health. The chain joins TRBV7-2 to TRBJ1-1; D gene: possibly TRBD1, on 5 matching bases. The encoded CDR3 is CASSLKGVKAEAFF. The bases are TGTGCCAGCAGCTTAAAAGGGGTTAAGGCTGAAGCTTTCTTT.